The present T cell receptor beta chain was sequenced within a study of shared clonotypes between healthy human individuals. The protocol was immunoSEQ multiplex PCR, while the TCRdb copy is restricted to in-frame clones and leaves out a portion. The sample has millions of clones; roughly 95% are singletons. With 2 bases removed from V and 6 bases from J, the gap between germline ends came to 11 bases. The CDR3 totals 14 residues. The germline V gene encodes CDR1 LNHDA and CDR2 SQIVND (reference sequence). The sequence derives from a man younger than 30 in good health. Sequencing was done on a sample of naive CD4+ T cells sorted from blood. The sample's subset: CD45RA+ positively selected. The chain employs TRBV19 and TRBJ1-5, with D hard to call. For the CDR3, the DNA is TGTGCCAGTAGTATAAACTTATCCGGTCAGCCCCAGCATTTT. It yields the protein CASSINLSGQPQHF.